This T cell receptor (beta chain) originates from a study of a mutant IDH1 vaccine in newly diagnosed glioma. Study overall: Previous treatment comprised radiotherapy, temozolomide, or both, mostly both.

On this clone: Its antigen is unidentified.

Produced via immunoSEQ multiplex PCR; TCRdb's table is partial and in-frame only. The sample lists around 99,000 clones, roughly 75% occurring once. Study results and limitations: Pseudoprogression appeared unlinked to shifts in leading peripheral T cell clonotypes.

This sample's time point: baseline, week 1 (first vaccination visit). Indicated treatment: pre-vaccination baseline after standard-of-care therapy. This CDR3 region has 16 residues. V dropped 6 bases and J dropped 2; count of bases not matched to a gene: 10. The chain recombines TRBV6-7 with TRBJ2-7; 10 nucleotides match TRBD1. TRBV6-7 is reported as an ORF; its role is uncertain. Sample: PBMCs, taken from a glioma patient treated with radiotherapy, temozolomide or both. This receptor was identified in a middle-aged man with glioma. The CDR3 DNA reads TGTGCCAGCAGATCCGGGACAGGGGCTATAACCTACGAGCAGTACTTC. Protein: CASRSGTGAITYEQYF.